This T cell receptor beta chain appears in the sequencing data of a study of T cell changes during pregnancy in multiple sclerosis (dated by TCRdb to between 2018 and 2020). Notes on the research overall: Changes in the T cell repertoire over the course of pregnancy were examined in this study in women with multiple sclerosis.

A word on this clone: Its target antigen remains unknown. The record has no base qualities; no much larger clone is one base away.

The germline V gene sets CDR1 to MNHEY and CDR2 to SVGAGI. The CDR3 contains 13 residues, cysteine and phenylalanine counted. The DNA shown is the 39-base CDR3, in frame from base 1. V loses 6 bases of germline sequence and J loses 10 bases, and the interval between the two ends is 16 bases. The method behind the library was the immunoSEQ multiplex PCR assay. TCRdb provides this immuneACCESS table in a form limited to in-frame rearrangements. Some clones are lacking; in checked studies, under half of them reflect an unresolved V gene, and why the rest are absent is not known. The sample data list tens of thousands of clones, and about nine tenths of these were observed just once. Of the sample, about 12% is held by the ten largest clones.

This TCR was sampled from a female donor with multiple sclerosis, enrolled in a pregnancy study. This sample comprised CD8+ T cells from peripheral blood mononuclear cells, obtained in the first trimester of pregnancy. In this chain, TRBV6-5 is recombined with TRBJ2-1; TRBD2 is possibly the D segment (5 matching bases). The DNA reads TGTGCCAGCAGCCTCCAAATCCGGGGAGAGCAGTTCTTC. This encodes CASSLQIRGEQFF.